This T cell receptor (beta chain) was recovered during a study of blood T cell repertoires in COVID-19. Study-level background: Sites across the United States, Italy and Spain contributed samples from acute and convalescent COVID-19. In each case, the material was cDNA or gDNA derived from T cells, B-cell-depleted T cells, or PBMCs.

Per the original data handling: From reference gene primer amplification, estimates of nucleated cell counts were derived. TCRdb keeps only in-frame clones here, not all; method: immunoSEQ multiplex PCR. V and J calls and clone size are as listed in that table; D and trimming were resolved from the DNA. This repertoire shows roughly 100,000 clones, roughly 81% found once; its top ten account for 2.1%. Germline V gene lookup returns CDR1 SGHTA and CDR2 FQGTGA. The CDR3 has 13 residues. The V and J ends lost 3 bases and 0 bases respectively, with 6 bases between them. This clone was recorded only once. The genes are TRBV7-3 and TRBJ2-7; D may be TRBD1 (6 bases). Sequenced material: peripheral blood. This TCR was recovered from a human donor in a cohort sampled during active COVID-19. This CDR3 is CASSLDSSYEQYF. CDR3 DNA sequence: TGTGCCAGCAGCTTGGACAGCTCCTACGAGCAGTACTTC. The variable domain in full, with the rest retrieved from reference TRBV7-3 and TRBJ2-7, is GAGVSQTPSNKVTEKGKYVELRCDPISGHTALYWYRQSLGQGPEFLIYFQGTGAADDSGLPNDRFFAVRPEGSVSTLKIQRTERGDSAVYLCASSLDSSYEQYFGPGTRLTVT.